The rows below give T cell receptor beta chains drawn from one sample of a study of blood T cell repertoires in COVID-19. Measured with immunoSEQ multiplex PCR; TCRdb has only the in-frame clones, and not every one. The sample holds over 90,000 clones, roughly 87% seen once. The material sequenced was peripheral blood. These receptors originate from a woman aged 50 to 60 with COVID-19, enrolled during active disease. Each CDR3 is given with its conserved first and last residue. The order of the fields is D gene, J gene, clone size, V gene, CDR3 length, CDR3 protein, CDR3 DNA. A D gene is named only where the DNA matches it firmly. Some rows have no size entry. The others give once, few or many, or a class for an expanded clone.

NA | TRBJ1-5 | NA | TRBV21-1 | 14 | CASSKESENQPQHF | TGTGCCAGCAGCAAAGAGTCAGAAAATCAGCCCCAGCATTTT
TRBD2 | TRBJ2-1 | NA | TRBV6-5 | 15 | CASKTGTSGVNEQFF | TGTGCCAGCAAAACTGGGACTAGCGGGGTGAATGAGCAGTTCTTC
TRBD2 | TRBJ2-2 | NA | TRBV3-1/TRBV3-2 | 13 | CASSQLAGGELFF | TGTGCCAGCAGCCAACTAGCGGGGGGGGAGCTGTTTTTT
TRBD1 | TRBJ2-7 | NA | TRBV9 | 14 | CASSPLGQGYEQYF | TGTGCCAGCTCACCGTTAGGACAGGGTTACGAGCAGTACTTC
TRBD2 | TRBJ2-7 | NA | TRBV10-3 | 12 | CAISGGAGEQYF | TGTGCCATTAGCGGGGGGGCTGGAGAGCAGTACTTC
TRBD1 | TRBJ2-2 | NA | TRBV5-4 | 16 | CASSPYRGLYTGELFF | TGTGCCAGCAGCCCATACAGGGGGCTGTACACCGGGGAGCTGTTTTTT
TRBD1 | TRBJ2-2 | NA | TRBV19 | 16 | CASSLRTGPNTGELFF | TGTGCCAGTAGTCTCCGGACAGGGCCGAACACCGGGGAGCTGTTTTTT
NA | TRBJ1-1 | NA | TRBV20-1 | 10 | CSARAAEAFF | TGCAGTGCTAGGGCCGCTGAAGCTTTCTTT
NA | TRBJ2-3 | NA | TRBV11-1 | 15 | CASSFRGWDTDTQYF | TGTGCCAGCAGCTTCAGGGGCTGGGACACAGATACGCAGTATTTT
TRBD1 | TRBJ1-3 | NA | TRBV5-1 | 15 | CASSATGGTGNTIYF | TGCGCCAGCAGCGCGACAGGGGGCACAGGAAACACCATATATTTT
NA | TRBJ2-5 | NA | TRBV24-1 | 16 | CATAPGTSGTQETQYF | TGTGCCACCGCACCCGGCACGAGCGGCACTCAAGAGACCCAGTACTTC
TRBD2 | TRBJ2-5 | NA | TRBV7-3 | 15 | CASSLNGGEQETQYF | TGTGCCAGCAGCTTAAACGGGGGGGAACAAGAGACCCAGTACTTC
NA | TRBJ2-1 | NA | TRBV5-1 | 15 | CASSLVQLGGGEQFF | TGCGCCAGCAGCTTGGTTCAGCTGGGAGGAGGTGAGCAGTTCTTC
NA | TRBJ2-1 | NA | TRBV7-9 | 12 | CASSSQVHEQFF | TGTGCCAGCAGTTCCCAGGTCCATGAGCAGTTCTTC
TRBD1 | TRBJ2-5 | NA | TRBV11-3 | 15 | CASSPGTGTLETQYF | TGTGCCAGCAGCCCCGGGACAGGGACTCTAGAGACCCAGTACTTC
NA | TRBJ2-5 | NA | TRBV6-4 | 14 | CASWSEGRRETQYF | TGTGCCAGTTGGAGTGAAGGGAGGAGGGAGACCCAGTACTTC
NA | TRBJ2-1 | NA | TRBV9 | 15 | CASSVATGTYNEQFF | TGTGCCAGCAGCGTAGCAACAGGGACCTACAATGAGCAGTTCTTC
TRBD1 | TRBJ2-1 | NA | TRBV27 | 16 | CASSTRGWGSYNEQFF | TGTGCCAGCAGCACCAGGGGGTGGGGCTCCTACAATGAGCAGTTCTTC
NA | TRBJ1-2 | NA | TRBV5-5 | 15 | CASSTPTGRGYGYTF | TGTGCCAGCAGCACCCCAACAGGGAGGGGCTATGGCTACACCTTC
NA | TRBJ2-2 | NA | TRBV7-6 | 17 | CASSPGTGQRIAGELFF | TGTGCCAGCAGCCCCGGGACGGGACAAAGGATCGCCGGGGAGCTGTTTTTT
NA | TRBJ1-2 | few | TRBV10-3 | 13 | CAISPEQGFGYTF | TGTGCCATCAGCCCCGAACAGGGTTTTGGCTACACCTTC
NA | TRBJ1-4 | few | TRBV4-1 | 14 | CASSQDWRAEKLFF | TGCGCCAGCAGCCAAGATTGGAGAGCTGAAAAACTGTTTTTT
NA | TRBJ1-1 | NA | TRBV6-1 | 15 | CASSENGYMNTEAFF | TGTGCCAGCAGTGAAAACGGGTACATGAACACTGAAGCTTTCTTT
NA | TRBJ2-2 | NA | TRBV5-1 | 14 | CASSLGQPTGELFF | TGCGCCAGCAGCCTTGGACAGCCCACCGGGGAGCTGTTTTTT
TRBD2 | TRBJ2-1 | NA | TRBV3-1/TRBV3-2 | 16 | CASSQETSGEYNEQFF | TGTGCCAGCAGCCAAGAGACTAGCGGGGAGTACAATGAGCAGTTCTTC
NA | TRBJ1-2 | NA | TRBV6-6 | 13 | CASKIDIFSGYTF | TGTGCCAGCAAAATTGACATATTCAGTGGCTACACCTTC
NA | TRBJ2-3 | NA | TRBV28 | 15 | CASKLRGTDTDTQYF | TGTGCCAGCAAATTAAGGGGTACAGACACAGATACGCAGTATTTT
NA | TRBJ2-2 | NA | TRBV5-1 | 15 | CASSLGGEGTGELFF | TGCGCCAGCAGCTTGGGCGGCGAGGGCACCGGGGAGCTGTTTTTT
NA | TRBJ1-6 | NA | TRBV6-5 | 14 | CAIAIESYNSPLHF | TGTGCCATTGCTATAGAGAGCTATAATTCACCCCTCCACTTT
NA | TRBJ1-3 | NA | TRBV12-5 | 14 | CASGSGGGGNTIYF | TGTGCTAGTGGTTCGGGGGGGGGAGGAAACACCATATATTTT
NA | TRBJ1-3 | NA | TRBV2 | 15 | CASSDESVSGNTIYF | TGTGCCAGCAGTGATGAGAGTGTATCTGGAAACACCATATATTTT
NA | TRBJ2-1 | NA | TRBV3-1/TRBV3-2 | 14 | CASSQGAQVDEQFF | TGTGCCAGCAGCCAGGGGGCGCAGGTGGATGAGCAGTTCTTC